The rows below give T cell receptor beta chains drawn from one sample of a study of T cells in localized non-small cell lung cancer. Profiled with immunoSEQ multiplex PCR; TCRdb holds only in-frame clones, not every one. Among fewer than 3,000 clones listed, approximately 27% were seen once. This specimen was lung tumor tissue, taken before any cancer treatment. Receptors were obtained from a male donor at least 60 years old with stage II squamous cell lung carcinoma. Each CDR3 is given with its conserved first and last residue. Each record gives: clone size, J gene, D gene, V gene, CDR3 DNA, CDR3 protein. D genes are given only for firm matches. Rows give clone size only sometimes, using once, few, many, or a class for an expanded clone.

abundance: -; j_gene: TRBJ2-7; d_gene: TRBD1; v_gene: TRBV29-1; CDR3nt: TGCAGCGTTCATTTTCTCGGGACAGGGGCCTACGAGCAGTACTTC; CDR3aa: CSVHFLGTGAYEQYF
abundance: -; j_gene: TRBJ2-1; d_gene: TRBD2; v_gene: TRBV15; CDR3nt: TGTGCCACCAGCAGTCCTAGCGGGAGTGTAGTGAATGAGCAGTTCTTC; CDR3aa: CATSSPSGSVVNEQFF
abundance: large; j_gene: TRBJ2-7; d_gene: -; v_gene: TRBV28; CDR3nt: TGTGCCAGCAGTGCACCACCAGGGTTCTACGAGCAGTACTTC; CDR3aa: CASSAPPGFYEQYF
abundance: -; j_gene: TRBJ1-4; d_gene: -; v_gene: TRBV28; CDR3nt: TGTGCCAGCAGTTGGACGACCGGGGGGAGGGAAAAACTGTTTTTT; CDR3aa: CASSWTTGGREKLFF
abundance: few; j_gene: TRBJ1-2; d_gene: -; v_gene: TRBV19; CDR3nt: TGTGCCAGTAGGAAAGGGAACTATGGCTACACCTTC; CDR3aa: CASRKGNYGYTF
abundance: -; j_gene: TRBJ1-5; d_gene: -; v_gene: TRBV6-8; CDR3nt: -; CDR3aa: CASNFGAGDRGIQPQHF
abundance: -; j_gene: TRBJ1-4; d_gene: -; v_gene: TRBV19; CDR3nt: TGTGCCAGTAGTCGGGACGGGACTAGAGATGAAAAACTGTTTTTT; CDR3aa: CASSRDGTRDEKLFF
abundance: -; j_gene: TRBJ2-3; d_gene: -; v_gene: TRBV19; CDR3nt: TGTGCCAGTAGTATTAGCGGACTACTTACCACAGATACGCAGTATTTT; CDR3aa: CASSISGLLTTDTQYF
abundance: -; j_gene: TRBJ2-3; d_gene: -; v_gene: TRBV5-1; CDR3nt: TGCGCCAGCAGCTACACAGGAGTTAGCACAGATACGCAGTATTTT; CDR3aa: CASSYTGVSTDTQYF
abundance: -; j_gene: TRBJ2-3; d_gene: -; v_gene: TRBV18; CDR3nt: TGTGCCAGCTCACCACGGGAAGGGCGGGCAGATACGCAGTATTTT; CDR3aa: CASSPREGRADTQYF
abundance: once; j_gene: TRBJ2-1; d_gene: -; v_gene: TRBV11-3; CDR3nt: TGTGCCAGCAGCTTAAATTTCCTCCTCCGGAATGAGCAGTTCTTC; CDR3aa: CASSLNFLLRNEQFF
abundance: few; j_gene: TRBJ2-7; d_gene: TRBD1; v_gene: TRBV6-8; CDR3nt: TGTGCCAGCACCCGGCGGGGCGGACAGGGGGCCTACGAGCAGTACTTC; CDR3aa: CASTRRGGQGAYEQYF
abundance: -; j_gene: TRBJ2-2; d_gene: TRBD2; v_gene: TRBV11-3; CDR3nt: TGTGCCAGCAGCTTAGACTCAGCGGGGGCCACCGGGGAGCTGTTTTTT; CDR3aa: CASSLDSAGATGELFF
abundance: -; j_gene: TRBJ1-1; d_gene: -; v_gene: TRBV28; CDR3nt: TGTGCCAGCGGGGGTGGCAGGGCGGACACTGAAGCTTTCTTT; CDR3aa: CASGGGRADTEAFF
abundance: few; j_gene: TRBJ1-4; d_gene: -; v_gene: TRBV6-8; CDR3nt: TGTGCCAGCAGAAGGAGGGGTAATGAAAAACTGTTTTTT; CDR3aa: CASRRRGNEKLFF
abundance: few; j_gene: TRBJ1-5; d_gene: -; v_gene: TRBV11-3; CDR3nt: TGTGCCAGCAGCTCCACTGGGAAGGACAATCAGCCCCAGCATTTT; CDR3aa: CASSSTGKDNQPQHF
abundance: once; j_gene: TRBJ1-5; d_gene: TRBD1; v_gene: TRBV25-1; CDR3nt: TGTGCCAGCCGGGACAGGGAACCTTATAGCAATCAGCCCCAGCATTTT; CDR3aa: CASRDREPYSNQPQHF
abundance: -; j_gene: TRBJ1-6; d_gene: -; v_gene: TRBV19; CDR3nt: TGTGCCAGTAGTACCCTGATGAGCTCCTATAATTCACCCCTCCACTTT; CDR3aa: CASSTLMSSYNSPLHF
abundance: large; j_gene: TRBJ2-1; d_gene: -; v_gene: TRBV15; CDR3nt: TGTGCCACCAGCAGGAGGGCCGGCGACTACAATGAGCAGTTCTTC; CDR3aa: CATSRRAGDYNEQFF
abundance: -; j_gene: TRBJ2-3; d_gene: -; v_gene: TRBV12-2; CDR3nt: TGTGCCACTGAAAGGGACTTTCTTGGGGATACGCAGTATTTT; CDR3aa: CATERDFLGDTQYF
abundance: few; j_gene: TRBJ2-1; d_gene: TRBD2; v_gene: TRBV5-1; CDR3nt: TGCGCCAGCAGCTTGATGGCGGGGGGTAACGGTGGGGAGTTCTTC; CDR3aa: CASSLMAGGNGGEFF
abundance: -; j_gene: TRBJ2-3; d_gene: TRBD1; v_gene: TRBV30; CDR3nt: TGTGCCTGGATCGACAGGGGTGGGGGAGATACGCAGTATTTT; CDR3aa: CAWIDRGGGDTQYF
abundance: few; j_gene: TRBJ1-2; d_gene: -; v_gene: TRBV11-3; CDR3nt: TGTGCCAGCAGCCTAGGGGACTTAATAACAGGGGGCTACACCTTC; CDR3aa: CASSLGDLITGGYTF
abundance: -; j_gene: TRBJ2-3; d_gene: -; v_gene: TRBV11-3; CDR3nt: TGTGCCAGCAGCCTTATGAGGCAGGGAACAGATACGCAGTATTTT; CDR3aa: CASSLMRQGTDTQYF
abundance: -; j_gene: TRBJ2-1; d_gene: TRBD2; v_gene: TRBV18; CDR3nt: TGTGCCAGCTCACCGCCTGGGACTAGCGGGAGGGCCGGGGAGCAGTTCTTC; CDR3aa: CASSPPGTSGRAGEQFF
abundance: large; j_gene: TRBJ1-1; d_gene: -; v_gene: TRBV6-8; CDR3nt: TGTGCCAGCAGTTACTCGACCAACTCGAACACTGAAGCTTTCTTT; CDR3aa: CASSYSTNSNTEAFF
abundance: -; j_gene: TRBJ2-3; d_gene: -; v_gene: TRBV15; CDR3nt: TGTGCCACCAGCAGAGGAGGGGGATACACAGATACGCAGTATTTT; CDR3aa: CATSRGGGYTDTQYF
abundance: few; j_gene: TRBJ1-2; d_gene: -; v_gene: TRBV4-1; CDR3nt: TGCGCCAGCAGCCAGGAGCGGGACAACCCTTATGGCTACACCTTC; CDR3aa: CASSQERDNPYGYTF
abundance: -; j_gene: TRBJ2-2; d_gene: TRBD1; v_gene: TRBV6-8; CDR3nt: TGTGCCAGCAGTCATCAGGGACAGATTAACCTGGAGCTGTTTTTT; CDR3aa: CASSHQGQINLELFF
abundance: -; j_gene: TRBJ2-5; d_gene: TRBD2; v_gene: TRBV6-8; CDR3nt: TGTGCCAGCAGACTCCTACGAGGTAGCGGGGCTGTCGAGACCCAGTACTTC; CDR3aa: CASRLLRGSGAVETQYF
abundance: medium-sized; j_gene: TRBJ2-3; d_gene: -; v_gene: TRBV7-2; CDR3nt: TGTGCCAGCAGCTTCCGCTGGGGGGATACGCAGTATTTT; CDR3aa: CASSFRWGDTQYF
abundance: -; j_gene: TRBJ2-3; d_gene: TRBD1; v_gene: TRBV5-1; CDR3nt: TGCGCCAGCAGCCAAGATCCGGGACAGCATACAGATACGCAGTATTTT; CDR3aa: CASSQDPGQHTDTQYF
abundance: -; j_gene: TRBJ1-6; d_gene: TRBD1; v_gene: TRBV5-1; CDR3nt: TGCGCCAGCAGCTTGGCCGTGGGACAGGGCAACCGTTCACCCCTCCACTTT; CDR3aa: CASSLAVGQGNRSPLHF
abundance: -; j_gene: TRBJ2-3; d_gene: -; v_gene: TRBV15; CDR3nt: TGTGCCACCAGCAGAGATACTATAGGCATCACAGATACGCAGTATTTT; CDR3aa: CATSRDTIGITDTQYF
abundance: medium-sized; j_gene: TRBJ2-7; d_gene: TRBD2; v_gene: TRBV2; CDR3nt: TGTGCCAGCAGTGGGGAACTAGCGGGGGGACCCTACGAGCAGTACTTC; CDR3aa: CASSGELAGGPYEQYF
abundance: -; j_gene: TRBJ2-7; d_gene: -; v_gene: TRBV2; CDR3nt: TGTGCCAGCAGACAGTACTCCTACGAGCAGTACTTC; CDR3aa: CASRQYSYEQYF
abundance: few; j_gene: TRBJ1-2; d_gene: -; v_gene: TRBV11-3; CDR3nt: TGTGCCAGCAGCTTATCCCCAGCTGACTATGGCTACACCTTC; CDR3aa: CASSLSPADYGYTF
abundance: few; j_gene: TRBJ2-1; d_gene: -; v_gene: TRBV6-8; CDR3nt: TGTGCCAGCAGTTCACAAGGGGGAAGATACAATGAGCAGTTCTTC; CDR3aa: CASSSQGGRYNEQFF
abundance: -; j_gene: TRBJ2-2; d_gene: -; v_gene: TRBV27; CDR3nt: TGTGCCAGCAGTAAAGGGGCCCCTCGGGACCTAGAAATCGGGGAGCTGTTTTTT; CDR3aa: CASSKGAPRDLEIGELFF
abundance: few; j_gene: TRBJ2-7; d_gene: TRBD1; v_gene: TRBV18; CDR3nt: TGTGCCAGCTCCGGGACAGGGACTCTCTACGAGCAGTACTTC; CDR3aa: CASSGTGTLYEQYF
abundance: few; j_gene: TRBJ2-5; d_gene: TRBD1; v_gene: TRBV6-8; CDR3nt: TGTGCCAGCAGTCGCGACTTCCCGGGACAGGGGACGAAGGAGACCCAGTACTTC; CDR3aa: CASSRDFPGQGTKETQYF
abundance: -; j_gene: TRBJ2-7; d_gene: -; v_gene: TRBV18; CDR3nt: TGTGCCAGCTCACCACCACAGACCAGGTACGAGCAGTACTTC; CDR3aa: CASSPPQTRYEQYF
abundance: large; j_gene: TRBJ2-1; d_gene: TRBD2; v_gene: TRBV6-8; CDR3nt: TGTGCCAGCAGTACCCGAACTAGCGGGAGGGATGAGCAGTTCTTC; CDR3aa: CASSTRTSGRDEQFF
abundance: -; j_gene: TRBJ1-2; d_gene: TRBD1; v_gene: TRBV9; CDR3nt: TGTGCCAGCAGAGACAGGGGGGTTGGCTACACCTTC; CDR3aa: CASRDRGVGYTF
abundance: few; j_gene: TRBJ1-1; d_gene: -; v_gene: TRBV28; CDR3nt: TGTGCCAGCAGTGCCTCGGACACCCCTGAAGCTTTCTTT; CDR3aa: CASSASDTPEAFF
abundance: -; j_gene: TRBJ1-1; d_gene: -; v_gene: TRBV11-3; CDR3nt: TGTGCCAGCAGCTTATTGGCAGACTTGAACACTGAAGCTTTCTTT; CDR3aa: CASSLLADLNTEAFF
abundance: few; j_gene: TRBJ1-1; d_gene: -; v_gene: TRBV29-1; CDR3nt: TGCAGCGTTGAAAGGACGCACGATGAAGCTTTCTTT; CDR3aa: CSVERTHDEAFF
abundance: few; j_gene: TRBJ1-2; d_gene: -; v_gene: TRBV5-1; CDR3nt: TGCGCCAGCAGCTACGGCGGAGCGGCGAATGGCTACACCTTC; CDR3aa: CASSYGGAANGYTF
abundance: few; j_gene: TRBJ2-5; d_gene: -; v_gene: TRBV6-8; CDR3nt: TGTGCCAGCATCCTTGGGGCGGCCCTCCAAGAGACCCAGTACTTC; CDR3aa: CASILGAALQETQYF
abundance: -; j_gene: TRBJ2-6; d_gene: -; v_gene: TRBV11-3; CDR3nt: TGTGCCAGCAACAGCCTAGACAACAGGGTGGAGAAATCTGGGGCCAACGTCCTGACTTTC; CDR3aa: CASNSLDNRVEKSGANVLTF
abundance: -; j_gene: TRBJ2-1; d_gene: -; v_gene: TRBV1; CDR3nt: TGCGCCAGCAGCCAAGAAAACAGCAATGAGCAGTTCTTC; CDR3aa: CASSQENSNEQFF